Listed here are 14 T cell receptor beta chains from one sample, sequenced in a study of regulatory T cells in long-lasting Graves disease. Noted time point: newly diagnosed GD, antithyroid drugs for less than 3 months. Following extraction of RNA from PBMCs, that RNA was used to make the TCR library. HTBI primers from iRepertoire and Arm-PCR of CDR3 regions yielded the TCR beta libraries. TCRdb re-called the multiplex PCR reads through MiXCR, storing one row per CDR3 protein. This sample has over 350,000 distinct CDR3 sequences, with about 15% found just once. Another study also made use of these data, one on T cells in Graves' hyperthyroidism and ophthalmopathy.

Sample: peripheral blood mononuclear cells (PBMCs), taken at new diagnosis, from a patient treated with antithyroid drugs. These receptors were taken from a woman between 50 and 59 years old with Graves disease.

This clonotype was seen repeatedly, ten times or more. The rearrangement uses TRBV28 and TRBJ1-3; D is undetermined. Per germline, CDR1 MDHEN and CDR2 SYDVKM. The CDR3 runs to 14 residues. V shed 6 bases and J shed 8 bases, with 17 bases lying between them. For the CDR3, the DNA is TGTGCCAGCAGCCCCCCAAACAGAAAGGACACCATATATTTT. Residues: CASSPPNRKDTIYF.

There are many counts of this clonotype. This chain connects TRBV3-1 to TRBJ1-1; TRBD1 is a possible D gene (5 bases). V was pared by 0 bases and J by 1 base, with 9 bases between. Germline CDR1 reads LGHDT; CDR2 reads YNNKEL (reference sequence). The CDR3 is made up of 15 amino acids. The CDR3 spells CASSQDIRGNTEAFF. Written as DNA, the CDR3 is TGTGCCAGCAGCCAAGATATTAGGGGGAACACTGAAGCTTTCTTT.

The chain couples TRBV5-1 to TRBJ2-7; 7 bases fit TRBD1. The germline gives CDR1 SGHRS, CDR2 YFSETQ. The CDR3 is 20 amino acids. V trimming: 0 bases; J trimming: 2 bases; junction bases outside the gene matches: 20. The CDR3 nucleotides are TGCGCCAGCAGCTTGGCCTACGTTTTAGGACAGGCACGGCAGGCCTACGAGCAGTACTTC. Translation gives CASSLAYVLGQARQAYEQYF.

Turning to this clonotype: Given the absence of the conserved phenylalanine or tryptophan at the CDR3 end, a read error is likely. This chain links TRBV7-9 with TRBJ2-2, with TRBD2 matching 7 bases. This CDR3 comprises 16 residues. V lost 2 bases to trimming and J lost 0 bases; unmatched junction nucleotides: 3. In germline, CDR1 is SEHNR, CDR2 FQNEAQ (reference sequence). The CDR3 sequence: CASSLYLAANTGELFI. Here the CDR3 DNA reads TGTGCCAGCAGCTTATATCTAGCGGCGAACACCGGGGAGCTGTTTATT.

The CDR3 DNA follows: TGTGCCTGGACCTGGGGCCCGAACACCGGGGAGCTGTTTTTT. Protein sequence: CAWTWGPNTGELFF. The J gene is TRBJ2-2, the V gene TRBV30; D is possibly TRBD1 (5 bases). Germline V CDR1 and CDR2: GTSNPN, SVGIG (reference sequence). V was cut by 4 bases and J by 0 bases, with 9 bases left in between. This CDR3 is 14 amino acids long.

J is TRBJ2-3 and V is TRBV20-1, with D perhaps TRBD2 (6 bases). This CDR3 is built from 13 residues. The germline V and J ends were trimmed by 3 bases and 2 bases, with 9 bases remaining between them. The V gene's germline CDR1 is DFQATT and CDR2 SNEGSKA (reference sequence). The chain's CDR3 is CSASGSLTDTQYF. The DNA for the CDR3 is TGCAGTGCTAGCGGGAGCCTCACAGATACGCAGTATTTT.

This clonotype showed up many times. This chain links TRBV27 with TRBJ1-1; 9 bases match TRBD1. Germline loops: CDR1 MNHEY, CDR2 SMNVEV (reference sequence). The CDR3 has 16 amino acids. V dropped 2 bases and J dropped 3; count of bases not matched to a gene: 7. The CDR3 is CASSLGVGQGYTEAFF. The CDR3 DNA reads TGTGCCAGCAGTTTAGGAGTTGGACAGGGGTACACTGAAGCTTTCTTT.

V gene TRBV27 combines with J gene TRBJ2-6; D gene uncertain. The CDR3 has 13 amino acids. Trimming took 6 bases from V and 2 from J, leaving 5 bases between them. Germline loops: CDR1 MNHEY, CDR2 SMNVEV (reference sequence). CDR3 sequence reads: CASRTAGANVLTF. The CDR3 bases are TGTGCCAGCAGAACGGCTGGGGCCAACGTCCTGACTTTC.

Details on this clonotype: With a far larger clone one base away, a read error is the likely cause. The chain combines TRBV10-3 with TRBJ1-1; TRBD1 is a possible D gene (5 bases). Germline V gene data show CDR1 as ENHRY and CDR2 as SYGVKD. The germline V and J ends were trimmed by 3 bases and 3 bases, with 8 bases remaining between them. The CDR3 consists of 13 residues. The CDR3 here is CAISDQGYTEAFF. The CDR3 coding sequence is TGTGCCATCAGTGACCAGGGATACACTGAAGCTTTCTTT.

This clonotype has at least ten counts. The chain combines TRBV5-4 with TRBJ2-5; the D call may be TRBD1 or TRBD2 (6 bases each). The germline V gene has CDR1 SGHNT and CDR2 YYREEE (reference sequence). Trimming stripped 2 bases from V and 2 bases from J, with 10 bases between. The CDR3 runs 14 residues. The CDR3 coding sequence is TGTGCCAGCAGCTTCAGGGGAGGACAAGAGACCCAGTACTTC. This codes for CASSFRGGQETQYF.

This clonotype was counted a few times. The chain joins TRBV6-1 to TRBJ2-2; 8 bases line up with TRBD2. CDR3 length: 13 amino acids. J was trimmed by 1 base and V by 9 bases; bases with no gene match: 1. The germline gives CDR1 MNHNS, CDR2 SASEGT. This chain's CDR3 is CARREGNTGELFF. CDR3 in DNA: TGTGCCAGACGGGAGGGGAACACCGGGGAGCTGTTTTTT.

The rearrangement joins TRBV2 to TRBJ2-7; 9 positions match TRBD1. The end of the DNA aligns better with TRBJ2-3, so the J call may be wrong. This CDR3 has 15 amino acids. The V gene's germline CDR1 is SNHLY and CDR2 FYNNEI. The CDR3 region is CASSETGGGADTQYF. In nucleotides, the CDR3 is TGTGCCAGCAGTGAGACAGGGGGGGGCGCAGATACGCAGTATTTT.

With respect to this clonotype: A much more abundant neighbour one base away suggests this may be a read error. The chain links TRBV28 to TRBJ2-7; D gene ambiguous. The CDR3 is 14 amino acids. Trimming left V 5 bases short and J 4 bases short, with 15 bases between. CDR1 MDHEN and CDR2 SYDVKM come from the germline V gene. As DNA, the CDR3 is TGTGCCAGCAGTGCCCCGGACGGGCCATACGAGCAGTACTTC. Its protein product is CASSAPDGPYEQYF.

This clonotype has only a few counts. The gene calls are TRBV12-3 or TRBV12-4 and TRBJ2-7; a possible D gene is TRBD2 (5 bases). The CDR3 is made up of 16 amino acids. The V end was cut by 4 bases, the J end by 0 bases, with 16 bases between. DNA for the CDR3: TGTGCCAGCAGTTACCCCTTTGGGAGAAGCTCCTACGAGCAGTACTTC. This gives the protein CASSYPFGRSSYEQYF.